This TCR beta chain was documented in a study of blood T cell repertoires in COVID-19. Trimming removed 5 bases at V and 4 bases at J, with 17 bases between. The CDR3 has 15 amino acids. The germline V gene has CDR1 MNHGY and CDR2 SVAAGI. TCRdb keeps only in-frame clones here, not all; method: immunoSEQ multiplex PCR. The sample has roughly 280,000 clones, roughly 86% seen once. This chain joins TRBV6-9 and TRBJ1-2, with D perhaps TRBD1 (6 bases). Sequencing input: peripheral blood. This TCR was recovered from a woman aged 25 to 39 with COVID-19, enrolled during active disease. In DNA form, the CDR3 reads TGTGCCAGCAGTCAACCCCACAGGGAGGGCTATGGCTACACCTTC. Amino acids: CASSQPHREGYGYTF.